A single sample is the source of the 23 T cell receptor beta chains below, sequenced in a study of T-cell memory formation after mild COVID-19. TCRdb ran MiXCR on the 5' RACE reads and lists one entry per CDR3 protein. The sample carries approximately 110,000 distinct CDR3 sequences, 22% recorded once. The source material was PBMCs or a T cell subset sorted from them (not recorded which). All receptors come from a young man who had mild COVID-19 (a few samples of this study predate the infection). Cell type and time point are not known.

This chain uses TRBV19 with TRBJ2-1; D may be TRBD1 or TRBD2 (5 bases each). V shed 5 bases and J shed 5 bases, with 13 bases lying between them. The CDR3 contains 14 residues. The germline CDR1 and CDR2 sequences are LNHDA and SQIVND (reference sequence). DNA for the CDR3: TGTGCCAGTAGTGTGGGACCCCAGAACAATGAGCAGTTCTTC. Protein sequence: CASSVGPQNNEQFF.

This clonotype was seen many times. The V gene is TRBV5-1, the J gene TRBJ2-1; 11 bases align to TRBD2. Germline V gene sequence: CDR1 SGHRS, CDR2 YFSETQ. This CDR3 has 16 amino acids. Trimming removed 0 bases from V and 3 bases from J; junction bases left unmatched: 2. CDR3 loop: CASSLGGTSGYNEQFF. The CDR3 nucleotides read TGCGCCAGCAGCTTGGGGGGGACTAGCGGCTACAATGAGCAGTTCTTC.

The sample holds a few counts of this clonotype. The rearrangement links TRBV27 to TRBJ2-7; the D gene is possibly TRBD2 (6 bases). This CDR3 comprises 15 residues. Per the germline V gene, CDR1 is MNHEY and CDR2 is SMNVEV (reference sequence). V dropped 0 bases and J dropped 0 bases, with 9 bases sitting between them. The CDR3 region has the DNA TGTGCCAGCAGTTTATCTGCGGGGAACTCCTACGAGCAGTACGTC. Its translation: CASSLSAGNSYEQYV.

This clonotype turned up a few times. This rearrangement joins TRBV4-1 to TRBJ1-1; D uncertain. Deletions cut 1 base from V and 1 base from J, with 4 bases between. This CDR3 is built from 13 residues. Germline assignment: CDR1 MGHRA and CDR2 YSYEKL. CDR3 in amino acids: CASSQATNTEAFF. The CDR3 DNA follows: TGCGCCAGCAGCCAAGCTACGAACACTGAAGCTTTCTTT.

This clonotype was seen only a few times. J is TRBJ2-1 and V is TRBV20-1, with D maybe TRBD1 (7 bases). CDR1 and CDR2 from the germline V gene are DFQATT and SNEGSKA (reference sequence). CDR3 size: 16 residues. Trimming took 6 bases from V and 2 from J, leaving 20 bases between them. The CDR3 nucleotides read TGCAGTGCCGCCCCGACAGGGAGGAAAACCTACAATGAGCAGTTCTTC. Translated: CSAAPTGRKTYNEQFF.

The sample holds a few counts of this clonotype. This chain connects TRBV7-2 to TRBJ2-3; perhaps TRBD1 as D (5 bases). Trimming cost V 5 bases and J 2 bases, with 17 bases left between them. Germline values: CDR1 SGHTA, CDR2 FQGNSA. This CDR3 comprises 16 residues. CDR3 loop: CASSALEAGPTDTQYF. CDR3 bases: TGTGCCAGCAGCGCCCTCGAGGCAGGGCCCACAGATACGCAGTATTTT.

Only a few counts were recorded for this clonotype. The chain carries TRBV9 and TRBJ2-2; tentatively, D is TRBD1 (5 bases). This CDR3 spans 14 amino acids. The germline V gene has CDR1 SGDLS and CDR2 YYNGEE. V was pared by 0 bases and J by 4 bases, with 7 bases between. The CDR3 DNA is TGTGCCAGCAGCGTAGGCAGGGCCACCGGGGAGCTGTTTTTT. Translating gives CASSVGRATGELFF.

This clonotype came up a few times. The chain combines TRBV12-3 or TRBV12-4 with TRBJ1-2; maybe TRBD1 (5 bases). CDR3 length: 13 residues. V dropped 7 bases and J dropped 2 bases, with 11 bases sitting between them. This CDR3 is CASTSTENYGYTF. The CDR3 DNA sequence: TGTGCCAGCACCTCGACAGAGAACTATGGCTACACCTTC.

This clonotype was picked up a small number of times. The V and J genes are TRBV5-1 and TRBJ1-6, with D unresolved. V was trimmed by 0 bases and J by 9 bases, leaving 16 bases between them. CDR1 is SGHRS and CDR2 is YFSETQ in the germline V gene. This CDR3 is 16 amino acids long. CDR3 bases: TGCGCCAGCAGCTTGGAGTTAGGGAGTTCTGGTTCACCCCTCCACTTT. It specifies CASSLELGSSGSPLHF.

There are many counts of this clonotype. The chain joins TRBV9 to TRBJ2-1; D gene unclear. Germline V gene lookup returns CDR1 SGDLS and CDR2 YYNGEE. The CDR3 contains 14 residues. Deletions cut 4 bases from V and 4 bases from J, with 12 bases between. The CDR3, as DNA: TGTGCCAGCAGCCCCCAGACGGGTTACAATGAGCAGTTCTTC. This encodes CASSPQTGYNEQFF.

The sample holds many counts of this clonotype. CDR3 sequence (DNA): TGCGCCAGCAGCCAAGCCGGGAACACTGAAGCTTTCTTT. The encoded protein is CASSQAGNTEAFF. This sequence joins TRBV4-3 and TRBJ1-1; no definite D call. V lost 1 base and J 1 base, leaving 4 bases between the germline ends. The germline V gene encodes CDR1 LGHNA and CDR2 YSLEER. The CDR3 spans 13 residues.

This clonotype turned up a few times. This chain links TRBV27 with TRBJ1-6, with D unclear. The CDR3 runs 14 residues. Germline CDR1 is MNHEY and CDR2 is SMNVEV (reference sequence). V shed 6 bases and J shed 6 bases, with 12 bases lying between them. The CDR3 loop is CASRPGLPNSPLHF. The CDR3 DNA reads TGTGCCAGCAGACCGGGCCTCCCTAATTCACCCCTCCACTTT.

The chain links TRBV6-4 to TRBJ2-7; possible D gene TRBD1, 5 bases. V was shortened by 4 bases and J by 5 bases, with 12 bases between the two germline ends. Germline V gene sequence: CDR1 MRHNA, CDR2 SNTAGT. The length of the CDR3 is 13 residues. CDR3 residues: CASSVYPGNEQYF. The CDR3 bases are TGTGCCAGCAGTGTCTACCCAGGGAACGAGCAGTACTTC.

The V call is TRBV19, the J call TRBJ2-7; D is uncertain. Germline lookup yields CDR1 LNHDA and CDR2 SQIVND (reference sequence). The CDR3 runs 13 residues. Trimming removed 3 bases at V and 2 bases at J, with 8 bases between. CDR3 protein: CASSMIATYEQYF. The CDR3 DNA sequence: TGTGCCAGTAGTATGATTGCTACCTACGAGCAGTACTTC.

Only a few counts were recorded for this clonotype. This chain links TRBV7-2 with TRBJ2-5; 9 nucleotides align to TRBD2. CDR3 size: 18 residues. The V and J ends lost 5 bases and 5 bases, in that order; junction bases with no gene match: 18. Germline V gives CDR1 SGHTA, CDR2 FQGNSA. As DNA, the CDR3 is TGTGCCAGCAGCATCCCATCCGGGACTAGCTGGGGGGGGGAGACCCAGTACTTC. Encoded protein: CASSIPSGTSWGGETQYF.

This clonotype was seen a handful of times. The CDR3 sequence: CASSAMTSGGPTDTQYF. The CDR3 DNA is TGTGCCAGCAGCGCCATGACTAGCGGGGGGCCCACAGATACGCAGTATTTT. This chain connects TRBV7-9 to TRBJ2-3; 13 bases map to TRBD2. From germline, CDR1 is SEHNR and CDR2 FQNEAQ (reference sequence). The CDR3 has 17 amino acids. V shed 5 bases, J shed 2 bases, and the junction held 7 bases outside the gene matches.

V gene TRBV19 combines with J gene TRBJ1-2; 11 positions agree with TRBD1. The germline CDR1 and CDR2 sequences are LNHDA and SQIVND (reference sequence). The CDR3 runs 13 residues. V shed 10 bases and J 3 bases; nucleotides not matched to a gene: 4. CDR3 loop: CATEGQGDYGYTF. In DNA, the CDR3 is TGTGCCACAGAGGGACAGGGGGACTATGGCTACACCTTC.

The table lists this clonotype with a few counts. J is TRBJ1-2 and V is TRBV20-1; 7 bases line up with TRBD1. V lost 3 bases, J lost 8 bases, and 3 bases stayed unmatched. The CDR3 runs to 11 residues. Germline loops: CDR1 DFQATT, CDR2 SNEGSKA (reference sequence). CDR3 region: CSARTGQGYTF. The CDR3 bases are TGCAGTGCTAGGACAGGGCAGGGCTACACCTTC.

The V and J genes are TRBV5-4 and TRBJ2-3; D is possibly TRBD2 (5 bases). Trimming shortened V by 0 bases and J by 3 bases, and 11 bases separated the two germline ends. The CDR3 covers 15 residues. From germline, CDR1 is SGHNT and CDR2 YYREEE (reference sequence). The CDR3 here is CASSLALRGTDTQYF. The CDR3 region has the DNA TGTGCCAGCAGCTTGGCCCTCCGGGGTACAGATACGCAGTATTTT.

The chain recombines TRBV19 with TRBJ1-6; 8 nucleotides align to TRBD1. The CDR3 is made up of 13 amino acids. Germline V gene sequence: CDR1 LNHDA, CDR2 SQIVND (reference sequence). V gave up 9 bases and J gave up 7 bases; unmatched junction bases: 5. CDR3 nucleotides: TGTGCCAGCCTCGGGACAGGCAATTCACCCCTCCACTTT. It codes for CASLGTGNSPLHF. Filled out from reference TRBV19 and TRBJ1-6, the complete variable domain reads DGGITQSPKYLFRKEGQNVTLSCEQNLNHDAMYWYRQDPGQGLRLIYYSQIVNDFQKGDIAEGYSVSREKKESFPLTVTSAQKNPTAFYLCASLGTGNSPLHFGNGTRLTVT.

In this sample, this clonotype turned up a few times. V is TRBV4-2 and J is TRBJ2-3; 11 nucleotides agree with TRBD1. J lost 3 bases, V lost 1 base, and 6 bases had no gene match. This CDR3 region has 17 residues. Per the germline V gene, CDR1 is LGHNA and CDR2 is YNFKEQ. CDR3 DNA sequence: TGTGCCAGCAGCCAAGGGGACAGGGGGGACTGGACAGATACGCAGTATTTT. It encodes CASSQGDRGDWTDTQYF.

The genes are TRBV29-1 and TRBJ2-7, with 9 bases fitting TRBD1. The length of the CDR3 is 12 residues. V shed 6 bases, J shed 6 bases, and the junction held 6 bases outside the gene matches. Germline V gives CDR1 SQVTM, CDR2 ANQGSEA. The CDR3 DNA follows: TGCAGCGTGAGGACAGGGGTTGGCGAGCAGTACTTC. Amino acid sequence: CSVRTGVGEQYF.

V is TRBV29-1 and J is TRBJ2-3; possibly TRBD2 for D (6 bases). Trimming took 5 bases from V and 5 from J, leaving 17 bases between them. Germline V lookup: CDR1 SQVTM, CDR2 ANQGSEA. The CDR3 runs to 14 residues. CDR3 in DNA: TGCAGCGTTCTTCTTGGGGGGTCCTTAGATACGCAGTATTTT. Translating gives CSVLLGGSLDTQYF.